This T cell receptor beta chain was profiled in a study of yellow fever vaccine responses in identical twins. Note on this clonotype: Its target is not known.

Trimming removed 1 base from V and 0 bases from J, with 19 bases in between. CDR1 and CDR2 from the germline V gene are MGHRA and YSYEKL. This CDR3 has 18 residues. Whole-study findings and limits: Reports say the vaccine T cell response in twins looked partly convergent and partly personalized.

TCRdb redid the calling of the RT-PCR reads with MiXCR, one entry per CDR3 protein. Of roughly 10,000 distinct CDR3 sequences listed, approximately 82% were seen once; the top ten hold under 2.5%. This chain joins TRBV4-1 and TRBJ2-7; possibly TRBD1 for D (6 bases). The receptor comes from a woman in her late teens or twenties who received the yellow fever vaccine. The sequenced sample was T cells from blood (PBMCs), unsorted or a sorted subset (not recorded which), obtained before or after yellow fever vaccination (not recorded which). This chain's CDR3 is CASSQVQSAGAFSYEQYF. CDR3 coding DNA: TGCGCCAGCAGCCAAGTCCAATCCGCAGGGGCGTTCTCCTACGAGCAGTACTTC.